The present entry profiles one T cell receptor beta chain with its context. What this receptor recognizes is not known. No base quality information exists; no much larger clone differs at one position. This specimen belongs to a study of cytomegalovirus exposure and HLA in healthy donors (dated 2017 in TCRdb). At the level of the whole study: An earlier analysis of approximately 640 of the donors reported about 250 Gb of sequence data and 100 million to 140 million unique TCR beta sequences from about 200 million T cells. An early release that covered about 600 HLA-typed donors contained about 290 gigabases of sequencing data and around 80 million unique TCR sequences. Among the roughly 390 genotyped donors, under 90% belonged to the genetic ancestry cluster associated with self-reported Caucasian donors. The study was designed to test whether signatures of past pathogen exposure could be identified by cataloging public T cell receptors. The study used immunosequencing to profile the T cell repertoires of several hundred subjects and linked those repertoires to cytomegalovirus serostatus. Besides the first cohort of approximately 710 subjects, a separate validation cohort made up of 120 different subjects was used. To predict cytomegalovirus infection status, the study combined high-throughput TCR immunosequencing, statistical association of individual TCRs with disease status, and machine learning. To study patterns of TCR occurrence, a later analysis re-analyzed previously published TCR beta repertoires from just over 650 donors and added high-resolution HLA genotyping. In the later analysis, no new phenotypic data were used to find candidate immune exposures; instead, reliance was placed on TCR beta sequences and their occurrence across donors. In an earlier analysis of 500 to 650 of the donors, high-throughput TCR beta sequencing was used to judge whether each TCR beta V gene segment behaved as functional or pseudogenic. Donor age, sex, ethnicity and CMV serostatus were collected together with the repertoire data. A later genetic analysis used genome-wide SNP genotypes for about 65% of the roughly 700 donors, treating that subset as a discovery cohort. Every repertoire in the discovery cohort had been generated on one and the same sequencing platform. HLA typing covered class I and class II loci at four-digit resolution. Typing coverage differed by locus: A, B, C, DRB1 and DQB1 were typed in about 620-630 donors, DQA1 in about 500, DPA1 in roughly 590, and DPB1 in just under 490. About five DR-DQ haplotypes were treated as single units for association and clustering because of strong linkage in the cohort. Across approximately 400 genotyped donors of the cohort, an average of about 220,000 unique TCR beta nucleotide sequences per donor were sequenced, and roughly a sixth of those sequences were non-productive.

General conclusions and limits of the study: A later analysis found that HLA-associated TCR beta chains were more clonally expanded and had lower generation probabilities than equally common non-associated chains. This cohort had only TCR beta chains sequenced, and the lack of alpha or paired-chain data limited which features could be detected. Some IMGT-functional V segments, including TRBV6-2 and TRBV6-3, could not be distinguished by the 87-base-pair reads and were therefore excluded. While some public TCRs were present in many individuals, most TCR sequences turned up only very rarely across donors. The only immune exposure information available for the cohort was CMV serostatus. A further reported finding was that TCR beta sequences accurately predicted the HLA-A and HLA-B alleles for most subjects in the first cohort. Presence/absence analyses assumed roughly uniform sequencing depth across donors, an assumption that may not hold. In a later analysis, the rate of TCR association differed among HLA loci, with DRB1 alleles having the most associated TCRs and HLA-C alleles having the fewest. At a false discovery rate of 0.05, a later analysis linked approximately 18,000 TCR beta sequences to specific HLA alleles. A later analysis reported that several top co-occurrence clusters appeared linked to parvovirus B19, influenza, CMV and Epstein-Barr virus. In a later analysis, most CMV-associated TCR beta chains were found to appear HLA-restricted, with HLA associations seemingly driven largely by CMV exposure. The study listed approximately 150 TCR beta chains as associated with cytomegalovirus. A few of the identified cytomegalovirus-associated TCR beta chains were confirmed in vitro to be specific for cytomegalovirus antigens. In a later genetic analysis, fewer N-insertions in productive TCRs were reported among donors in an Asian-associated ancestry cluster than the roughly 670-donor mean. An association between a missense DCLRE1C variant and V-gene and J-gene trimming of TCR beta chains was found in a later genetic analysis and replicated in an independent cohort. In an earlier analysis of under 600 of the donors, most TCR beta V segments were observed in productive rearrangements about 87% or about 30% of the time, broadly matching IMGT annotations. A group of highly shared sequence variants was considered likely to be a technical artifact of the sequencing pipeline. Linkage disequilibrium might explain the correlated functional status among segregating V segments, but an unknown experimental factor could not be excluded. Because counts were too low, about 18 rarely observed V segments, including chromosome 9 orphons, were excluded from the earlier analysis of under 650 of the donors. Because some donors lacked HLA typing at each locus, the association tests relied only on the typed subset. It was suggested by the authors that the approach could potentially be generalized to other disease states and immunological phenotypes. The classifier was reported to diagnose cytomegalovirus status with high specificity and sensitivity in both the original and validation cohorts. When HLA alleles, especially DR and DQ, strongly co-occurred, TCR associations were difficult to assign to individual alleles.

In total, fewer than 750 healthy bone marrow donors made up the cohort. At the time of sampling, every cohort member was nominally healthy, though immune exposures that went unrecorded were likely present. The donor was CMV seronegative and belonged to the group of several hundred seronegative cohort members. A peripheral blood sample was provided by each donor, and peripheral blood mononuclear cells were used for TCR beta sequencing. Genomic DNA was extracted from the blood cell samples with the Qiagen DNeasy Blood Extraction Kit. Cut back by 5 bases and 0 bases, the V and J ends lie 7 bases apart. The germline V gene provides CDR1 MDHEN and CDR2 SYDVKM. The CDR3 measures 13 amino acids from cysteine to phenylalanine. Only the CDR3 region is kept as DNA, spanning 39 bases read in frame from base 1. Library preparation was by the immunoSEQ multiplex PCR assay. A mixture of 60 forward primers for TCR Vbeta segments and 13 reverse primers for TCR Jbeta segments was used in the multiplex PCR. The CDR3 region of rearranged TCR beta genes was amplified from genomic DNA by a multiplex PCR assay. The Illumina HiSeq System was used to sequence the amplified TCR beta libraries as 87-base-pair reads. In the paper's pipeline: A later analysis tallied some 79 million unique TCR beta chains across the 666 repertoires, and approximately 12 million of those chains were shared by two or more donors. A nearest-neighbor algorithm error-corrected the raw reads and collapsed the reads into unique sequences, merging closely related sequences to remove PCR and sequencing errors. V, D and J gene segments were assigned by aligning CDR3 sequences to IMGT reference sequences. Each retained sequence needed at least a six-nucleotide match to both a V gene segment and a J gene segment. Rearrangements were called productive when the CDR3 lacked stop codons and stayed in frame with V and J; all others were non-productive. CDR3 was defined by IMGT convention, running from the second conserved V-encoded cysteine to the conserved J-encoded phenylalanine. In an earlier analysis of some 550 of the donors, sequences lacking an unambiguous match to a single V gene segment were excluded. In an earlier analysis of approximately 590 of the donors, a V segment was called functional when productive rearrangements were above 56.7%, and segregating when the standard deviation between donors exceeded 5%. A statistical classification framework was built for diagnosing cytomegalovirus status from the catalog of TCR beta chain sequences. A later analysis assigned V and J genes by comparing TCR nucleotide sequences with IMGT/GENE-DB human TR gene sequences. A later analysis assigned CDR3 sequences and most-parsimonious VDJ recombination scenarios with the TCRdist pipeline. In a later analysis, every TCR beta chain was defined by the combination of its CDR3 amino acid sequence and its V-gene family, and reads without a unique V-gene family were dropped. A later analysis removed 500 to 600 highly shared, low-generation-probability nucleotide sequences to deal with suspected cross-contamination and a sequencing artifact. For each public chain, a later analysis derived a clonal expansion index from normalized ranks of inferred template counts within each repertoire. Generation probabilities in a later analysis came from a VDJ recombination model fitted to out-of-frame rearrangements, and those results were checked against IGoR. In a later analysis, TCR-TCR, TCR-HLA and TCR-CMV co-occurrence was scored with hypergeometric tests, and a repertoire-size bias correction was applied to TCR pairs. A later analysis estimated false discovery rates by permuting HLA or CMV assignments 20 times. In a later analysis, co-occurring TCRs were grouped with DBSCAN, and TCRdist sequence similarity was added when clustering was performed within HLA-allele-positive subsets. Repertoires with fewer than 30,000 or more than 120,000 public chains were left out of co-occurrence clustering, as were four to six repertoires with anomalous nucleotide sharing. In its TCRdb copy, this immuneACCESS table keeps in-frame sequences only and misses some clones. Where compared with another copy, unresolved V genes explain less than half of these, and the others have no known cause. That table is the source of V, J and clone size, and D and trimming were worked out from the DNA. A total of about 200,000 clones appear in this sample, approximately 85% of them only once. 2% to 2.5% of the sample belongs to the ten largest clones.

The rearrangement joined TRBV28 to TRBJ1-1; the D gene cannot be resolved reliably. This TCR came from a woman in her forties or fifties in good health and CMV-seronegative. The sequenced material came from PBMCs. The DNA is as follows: TGTGCCAGCAGTCCCAACTTGAACACTGAAGCTTTCTTT. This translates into CASSPNLNTEAFF.